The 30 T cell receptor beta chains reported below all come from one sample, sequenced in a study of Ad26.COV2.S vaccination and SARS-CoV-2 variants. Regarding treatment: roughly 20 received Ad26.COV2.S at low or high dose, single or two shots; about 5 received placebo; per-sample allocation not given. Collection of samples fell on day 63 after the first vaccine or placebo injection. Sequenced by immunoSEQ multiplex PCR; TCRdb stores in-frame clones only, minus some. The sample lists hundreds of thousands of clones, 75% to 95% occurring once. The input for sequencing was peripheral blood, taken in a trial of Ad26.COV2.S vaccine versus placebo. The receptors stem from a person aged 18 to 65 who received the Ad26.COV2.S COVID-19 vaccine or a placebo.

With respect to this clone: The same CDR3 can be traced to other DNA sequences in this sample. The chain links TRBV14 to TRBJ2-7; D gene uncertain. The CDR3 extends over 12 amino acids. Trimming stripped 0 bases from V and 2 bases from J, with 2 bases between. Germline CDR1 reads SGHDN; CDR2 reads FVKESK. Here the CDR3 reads CASSQDPYEQYF. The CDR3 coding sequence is TGTGCCAGCAGCCAAGACCCCTACGAGCAGTACTTC.

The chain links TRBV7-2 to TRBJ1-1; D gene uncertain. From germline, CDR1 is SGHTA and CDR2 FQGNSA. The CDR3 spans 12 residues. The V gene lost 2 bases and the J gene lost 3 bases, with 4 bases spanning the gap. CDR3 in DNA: TGTGCCAGCAGCTTAAGCTACACTGAAGCTTTCTTT. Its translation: CASSLSYTEAFF.

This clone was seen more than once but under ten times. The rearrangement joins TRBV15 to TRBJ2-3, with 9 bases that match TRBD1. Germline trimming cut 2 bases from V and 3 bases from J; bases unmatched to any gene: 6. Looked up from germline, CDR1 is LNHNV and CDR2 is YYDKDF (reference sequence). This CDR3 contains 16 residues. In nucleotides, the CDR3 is TGTGCCACCAGCAGAACAGGGGGCGCAGGGACAGATACGCAGTATTTT. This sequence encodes CATSRTGGAGTDTQYF.

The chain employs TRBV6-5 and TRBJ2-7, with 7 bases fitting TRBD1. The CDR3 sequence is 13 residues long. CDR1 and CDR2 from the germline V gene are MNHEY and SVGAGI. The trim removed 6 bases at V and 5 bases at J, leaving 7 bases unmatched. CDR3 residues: CASRRQGGNEQYF. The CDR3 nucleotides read TGTGCCAGCAGAAGACAAGGGGGCAACGAGCAGTACTTC.

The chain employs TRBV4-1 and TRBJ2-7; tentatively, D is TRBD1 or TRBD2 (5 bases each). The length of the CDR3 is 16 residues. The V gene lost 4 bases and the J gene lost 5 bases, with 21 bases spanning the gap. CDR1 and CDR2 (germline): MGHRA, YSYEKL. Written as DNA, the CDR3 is TGCGCCAGCAGCCTAAGGGGCGGGCTATCCCGCCACGAGCAGTACTTC. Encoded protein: CASSLRGGLSRHEQYF.

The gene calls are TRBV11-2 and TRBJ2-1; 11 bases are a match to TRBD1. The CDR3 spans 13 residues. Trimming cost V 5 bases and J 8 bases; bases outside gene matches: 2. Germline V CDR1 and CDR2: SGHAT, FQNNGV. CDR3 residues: CASSRDRGYEQFF. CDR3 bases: TGTGCCAGCAGCCGGGACAGGGGGTATGAGCAGTTCTTC.

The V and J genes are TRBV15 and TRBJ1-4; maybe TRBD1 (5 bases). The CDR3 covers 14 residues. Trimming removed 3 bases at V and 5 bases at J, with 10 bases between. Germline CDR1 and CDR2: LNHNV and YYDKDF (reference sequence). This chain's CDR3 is CATSRDKGNEKLFF. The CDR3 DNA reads TGTGCCACCAGCAGGGACAAGGGCAATGAAAAACTGTTTTTT. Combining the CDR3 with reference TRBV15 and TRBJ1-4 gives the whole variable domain DAMVIQNPRYQVTQFGKPVTLSCSQTLNHNVMYWYQQKSSQAPKLLFHYYDKDFNNEADTPDNFQSRRPNTSFCFLDIRSPGLGDTAMYLCATSRDKGNEKLFFGSGTQLSVL.

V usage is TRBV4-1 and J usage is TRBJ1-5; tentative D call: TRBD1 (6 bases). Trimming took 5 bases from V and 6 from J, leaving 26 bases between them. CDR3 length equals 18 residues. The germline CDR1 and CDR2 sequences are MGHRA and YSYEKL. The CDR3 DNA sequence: TGCGCCAGCAGCTCGACAGCCGGTGCGGGTAGGGGGTCTCAGCCCCAGCATTTT. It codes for CASSSTAGAGRGSQPQHF.

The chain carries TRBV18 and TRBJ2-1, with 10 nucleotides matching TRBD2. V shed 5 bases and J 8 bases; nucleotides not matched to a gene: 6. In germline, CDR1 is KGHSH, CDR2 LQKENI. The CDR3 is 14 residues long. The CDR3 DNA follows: TGTGCCAGCTCAGCGACTAGCGGGTCCTATGAGCAGTTCTTC. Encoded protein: CASSATSGSYEQFF.

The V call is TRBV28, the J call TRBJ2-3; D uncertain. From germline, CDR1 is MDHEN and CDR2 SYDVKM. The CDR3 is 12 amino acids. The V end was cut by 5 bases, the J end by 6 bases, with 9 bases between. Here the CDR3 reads CASSIIRDTQYF. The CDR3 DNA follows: TGTGCCAGCAGTATTATAAGGGATACGCAGTATTTT.

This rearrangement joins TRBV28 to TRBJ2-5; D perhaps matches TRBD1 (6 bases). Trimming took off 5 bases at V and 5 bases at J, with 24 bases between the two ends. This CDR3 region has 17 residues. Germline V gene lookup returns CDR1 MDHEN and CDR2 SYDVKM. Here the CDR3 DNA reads TGTGCCAGCAGTCCCACCCTCACGGCAGGGGTAGGGGAGACCCAGTACTTC. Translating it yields CASSPTLTAGVGETQYF.

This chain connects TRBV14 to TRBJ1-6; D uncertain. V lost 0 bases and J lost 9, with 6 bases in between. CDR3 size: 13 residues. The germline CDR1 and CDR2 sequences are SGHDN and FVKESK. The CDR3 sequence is CASSQDWGSPLHF. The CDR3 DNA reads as TGTGCCAGCAGCCAAGACTGGGGTTCACCCCTCCACTTT. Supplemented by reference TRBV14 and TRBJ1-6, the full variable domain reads EAGVTQFPSHSVIEKGQTVTLRCDPISGHDNLYWYRRVMGKEIKFLLHFVKESKQDESGMPNNRFLAERTGGTYSTLKVQPAELEDSGVYFCASSQDWGSPLHFGNGTRLTVT.

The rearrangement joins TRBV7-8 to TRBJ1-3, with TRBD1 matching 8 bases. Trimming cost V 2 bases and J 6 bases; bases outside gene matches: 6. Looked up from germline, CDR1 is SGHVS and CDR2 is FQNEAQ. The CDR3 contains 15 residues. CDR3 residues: CASSLQGARENTIYF. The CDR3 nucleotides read TGTGCCAGCAGCTTACAGGGGGCGCGAGAAAACACCATATATTTT.

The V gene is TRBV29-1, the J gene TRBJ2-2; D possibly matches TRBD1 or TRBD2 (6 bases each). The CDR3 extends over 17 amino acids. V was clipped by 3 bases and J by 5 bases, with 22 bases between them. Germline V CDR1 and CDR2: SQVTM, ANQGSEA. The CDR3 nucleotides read TGCAGCGTTGACCGAGGGGGGACACAGGGATTGACCGGGGAGCTGTTTTTT. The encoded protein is CSVDRGGTQGLTGELFF.

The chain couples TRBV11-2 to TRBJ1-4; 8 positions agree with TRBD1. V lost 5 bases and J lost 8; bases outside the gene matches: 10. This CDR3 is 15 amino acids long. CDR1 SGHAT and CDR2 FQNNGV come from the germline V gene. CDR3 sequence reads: CASSPQGVGNEKLFF. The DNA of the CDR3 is TGTGCCAGCAGCCCACAGGGGGTCGGGAACGAAAAACTGTTTTTT.

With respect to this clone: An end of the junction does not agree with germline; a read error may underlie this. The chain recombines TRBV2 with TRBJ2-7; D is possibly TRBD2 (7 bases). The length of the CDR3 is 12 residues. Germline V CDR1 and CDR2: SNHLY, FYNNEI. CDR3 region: CASRLVGGPLDF. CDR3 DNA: TGTGCCAGCAGACTAGTCGGGGGGCCCCTTGACTTC.

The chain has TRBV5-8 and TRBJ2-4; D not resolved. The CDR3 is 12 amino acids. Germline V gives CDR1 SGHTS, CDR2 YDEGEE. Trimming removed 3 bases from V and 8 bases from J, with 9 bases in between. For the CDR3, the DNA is TGTGCCAGCAGCTCCGCCCGGTACATTCAGTACTTC. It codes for CASSSARYIQYF.

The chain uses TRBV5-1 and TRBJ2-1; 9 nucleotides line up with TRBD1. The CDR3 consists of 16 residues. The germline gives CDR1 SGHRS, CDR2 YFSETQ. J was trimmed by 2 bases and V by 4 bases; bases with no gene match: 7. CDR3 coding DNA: TGCGCCAGCAGCAAAAAACAGGGGGCCCCCTACAATGAGCAGTTCTTC. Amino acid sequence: CASSKKQGAPYNEQFF.

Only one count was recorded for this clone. The CDR3: CASSQEGTGGSYGYTF. The CDR3 DNA reads as TGCGCCAGCAGCCAAGAAGGGACAGGAGGTTCCTATGGCTACACCTTC. The chain is built from TRBV4-3 and TRBJ1-2; the match to TRBD1 covers 8 bases. CDR3 length equals 16 residues. CDR1 is LGHNA, CDR2 YSLEER, per germline. The ends lost 0 bases at V and 4 bases at J; junction bases unmatched: 7.

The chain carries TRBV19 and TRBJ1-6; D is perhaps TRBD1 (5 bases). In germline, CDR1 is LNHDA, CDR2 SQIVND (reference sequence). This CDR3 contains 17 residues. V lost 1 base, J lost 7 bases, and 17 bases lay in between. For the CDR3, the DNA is TGTGCCAGTAGTATAGTTGGCCGGGACCGAGTGAATTCACCCCTCCACTTT. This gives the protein CASSIVGRDRVNSPLHF.

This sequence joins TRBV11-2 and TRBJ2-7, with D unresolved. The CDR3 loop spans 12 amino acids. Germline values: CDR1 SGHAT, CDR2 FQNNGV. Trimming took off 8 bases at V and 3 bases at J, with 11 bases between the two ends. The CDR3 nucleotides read TGTGCCAGCGGTGCACTTAGCTACGAGCAGTACTTC. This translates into CASGALSYEQYF.

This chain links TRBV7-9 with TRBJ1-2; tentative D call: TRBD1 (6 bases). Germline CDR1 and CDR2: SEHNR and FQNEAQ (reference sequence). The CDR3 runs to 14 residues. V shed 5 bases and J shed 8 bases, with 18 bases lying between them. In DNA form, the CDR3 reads TGTGCCAGCAGCCGAGAGGCCCCAGGGGACGGCTACACCTTC. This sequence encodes CASSREAPGDGYTF.

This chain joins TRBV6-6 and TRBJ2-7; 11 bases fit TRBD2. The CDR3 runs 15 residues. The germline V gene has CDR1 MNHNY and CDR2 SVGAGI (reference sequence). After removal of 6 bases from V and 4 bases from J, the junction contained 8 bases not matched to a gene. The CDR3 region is CASSPGLAEHYEQYF. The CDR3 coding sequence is TGTGCCAGCAGCCCGGGACTAGCGGAGCATTACGAGCAGTACTTC.

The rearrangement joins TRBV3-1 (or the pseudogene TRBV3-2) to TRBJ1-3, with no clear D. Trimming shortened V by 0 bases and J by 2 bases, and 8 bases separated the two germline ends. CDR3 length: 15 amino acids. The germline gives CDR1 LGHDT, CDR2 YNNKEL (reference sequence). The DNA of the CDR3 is TGTGCCAGCAGCCAAGAGGGAACCCCTGGAAACACCATATATTTT. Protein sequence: CASSQEGTPGNTIYF.

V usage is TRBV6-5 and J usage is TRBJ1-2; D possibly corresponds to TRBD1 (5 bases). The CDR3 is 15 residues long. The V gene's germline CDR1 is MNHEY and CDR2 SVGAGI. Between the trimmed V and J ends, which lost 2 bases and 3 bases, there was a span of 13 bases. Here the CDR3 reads CASSYLDRLHYGYTF. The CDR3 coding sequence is TGTGCCAGCAGTTACCTAGACAGACTTCACTATGGCTACACCTTC.

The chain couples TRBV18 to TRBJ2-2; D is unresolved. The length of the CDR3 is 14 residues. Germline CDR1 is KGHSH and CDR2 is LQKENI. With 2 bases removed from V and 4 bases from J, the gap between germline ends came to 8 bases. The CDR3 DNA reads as TGTGCCAGCTCACCAGTAGCAGGCACCGGGGAGCTGTTTTTT. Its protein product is CASSPVAGTGELFF.

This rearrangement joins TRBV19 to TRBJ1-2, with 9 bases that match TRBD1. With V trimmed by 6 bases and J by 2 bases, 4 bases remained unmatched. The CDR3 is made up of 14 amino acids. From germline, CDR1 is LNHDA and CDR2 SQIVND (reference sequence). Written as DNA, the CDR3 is TGTGCCAGTAGGTTGGGACAGGGAAACTATGGCTACACCTTC. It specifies CASRLGQGNYGYTF.

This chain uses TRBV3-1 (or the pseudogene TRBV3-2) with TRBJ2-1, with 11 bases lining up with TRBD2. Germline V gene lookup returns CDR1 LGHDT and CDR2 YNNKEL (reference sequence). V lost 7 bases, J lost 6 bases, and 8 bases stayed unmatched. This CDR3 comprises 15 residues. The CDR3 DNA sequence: TGTGCCAGCACCATTAGCGGGAGGGCCCTCAATGAGCAGTTCTTC. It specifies CASTISGRALNEQFF.

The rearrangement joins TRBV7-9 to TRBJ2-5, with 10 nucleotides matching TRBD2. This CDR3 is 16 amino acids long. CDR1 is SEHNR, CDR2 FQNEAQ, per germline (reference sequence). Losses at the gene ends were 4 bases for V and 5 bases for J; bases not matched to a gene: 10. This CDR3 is CASSSQVAGGWETQYF. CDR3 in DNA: TGTGCCAGCAGCTCGCAGGTAGCGGGAGGTTGGGAGACCCAGTACTTC.

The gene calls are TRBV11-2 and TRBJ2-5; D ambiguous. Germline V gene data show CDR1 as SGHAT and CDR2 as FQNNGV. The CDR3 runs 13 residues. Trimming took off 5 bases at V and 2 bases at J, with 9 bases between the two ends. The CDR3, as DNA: TGTGCCAGCAGCCTCCGTCGGCAAGAGACCCAGTACTTC. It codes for CASSLRRQETQYF.